A single sample is the source of the 28 T cell receptor beta chains below, sequenced in a study of T-cell memory formation after mild COVID-19. TCRdb re-analysed the 5' RACE reads in MiXCR, keeping a single row per CDR3 protein. The data hold over 120,000 distinct CDR3 sequences, with roughly a quarter observed a single time. The sample was PBMCs or a T cell subset sorted from them (not recorded which). These receptors all stem from an adult woman who had mild COVID-19 (a few samples of this study predate the infection). Cell type and time point are not known.

The table lists this clonotype with many counts. The chain carries TRBV12-3 or TRBV12-4 and TRBJ2-5, with 12 nucleotides matching TRBD1. This CDR3 comprises 14 residues. Germline trimming cut 5 bases from V and 5 bases from J; bases unmatched to any gene: 3. The CDR3 sequence: CASSPGQGAETQYF. DNA for the CDR3: TGTGCCAGCAGTCCGGGACAGGGGGCGGAGACCCAGTACTTC.

The chain combines TRBV12-3 or TRBV12-4 with TRBJ1-1; D is unresolved. The ends were cut back, 6 bases at V and 7 bases at J, with 15 bases in the middle. The CDR3 is 13 amino acids. CDR3 residues: CASSPGGDHEAFF. DNA of the CDR3: TGTGCCAGCAGCCCAGGTGGGGATCATGAAGCTTTCTTT.

DNA for the CDR3: TGCAGTCCCTTCAACGGGGGGGCCATTAGAGAGACCCAGTACTTC. This codes for CSPFNGGAIRETQYF. The gene calls are TRBV20-1 and TRBJ2-5; 8 nucleotides align to TRBD2. Germline CDR1 DFQATT, CDR2 SNEGSKA (reference sequence). This CDR3 region has 15 residues. V trimming: 8 bases; J trimming: 4 bases; junction bases outside the gene matches: 15.

The chain carries TRBV7-2 and TRBJ2-7; the D is unclear. Germline V CDR1 and CDR2: SGHTA, FQGNSA. The CDR3 runs 13 residues. V lost 1 base and J lost 7, with 11 bases in between. CDR3 DNA: TGTGCCAGCAGCTTAGTTGGCAACGGAGAGCAGTACTTC. It codes for CASSLVGNGEQYF.

The chain has TRBV5-1 and TRBJ2-7; unclear D gene. Trimming removed 1 base from V and 1 base from J, with 12 bases in between. Germline V lookup: CDR1 SGHRS, CDR2 YFSETQ. The CDR3 spans 15 residues. The CDR3 DNA is TGCGCCAGCAGCTTGCTGGAGCAGCCATCCTACGAGCAGTACTTC. It codes for CASSLLEQPSYEQYF.

This rearrangement joins TRBV12-3 or TRBV12-4 to TRBJ2-7; D not certain. V lost 6 bases, J lost 4 bases, and 13 bases lay in between. This CDR3 comprises 13 residues. CDR3 nucleotide sequence: TGTGCCAGCAGCCCGTCTACGCTGTACGAGCAGTACTTC. This translates into CASSPSTLYEQYF.

This clonotype has just a few counts. The chain has TRBV21-1 and TRBJ2-3; no check of the table's D call, TRBD2, against the DNA was made. TRBV21-1 is labeled a pseudogene. There are 13 residues in the CDR3. CDR3 nucleotides: TGTGCCAGCACCTCCCTAAGCACAGATACGCAGTATTTT. As protein: CASTSLSTDTQYF.

This clonotype was found once. The rearrangement uses TRBV6-2 or TRBV6-3 and TRBJ2-1; 14 positions agree with TRBD2. This CDR3 spans 20 amino acids. Trimming at V came to 0 bases and at J to 8 bases, leaving 15 bases not matched to a gene. Germline V CDR1 and CDR2: MNHEY, SVGEGT. The CDR3 is CASSYSTGAPGLAGVYEQFF. CDR3 in DNA: TGTGCCAGCAGTTACTCAACAGGGGCGCCGGGACTAGCGGGAGTCTATGAGCAGTTCTTC.

This chain joins TRBV28 and TRBJ2-7; D possibly corresponds to TRBD2 (6 bases). Trimming removed 3 bases from V and 5 bases from J, with 14 bases in between. Germline assignment: CDR1 MDHEN and CDR2 SYDVKM. The CDR3 length is 14 residues. CDR3 nucleotide sequence: TGTGCCAGCAGTTTCGTGGGAGGTCGCCACGAGCAGTACTTC. Translating gives CASSFVGGRHEQYF.

The rearrangement uses TRBV7-9 and TRBJ1-2, with a tentative D call TRBD1 (6 bases). CDR3 length: 15 residues. Trimming removed 5 bases at V and 3 bases at J, with 16 bases between. CDR1 and CDR2 (germline): SEHNR, FQNEAQ (reference sequence). CDR3 DNA sequence: TGTGCCAGCAGCCCCGGGGGGGCCCTCTACTATGGCTACACCTTC. This encodes CASSPGGALYYGYTF. The variable domain in full, with the rest retrieved from reference TRBV7-9 and TRBJ1-2, is DTGVSQNPRHKITKRGQNVTFRCDPISEHNRLYWYRQTLGQGPEFLTYFQNEAQLEKSRLLSDRFSAERPKGSFSTLEIQRTEQGDSAMYLCASSPGGALYYGYTFGSGTRLTVV.

The V and J genes are TRBV2 and TRBJ2-1; 11 bases agree with TRBD2. Germline lookup yields CDR1 SNHLY and CDR2 FYNNEI. The V and J ends lost 5 bases and 7 bases, in that order; junction bases with no gene match: 13. The CDR3 has 17 residues. As DNA, the CDR3 is TGTGCCAGCAGTCATCTAGCGGGAGGAGGTCCTAAAAATGAGCAGTTCTTC. Protein product: CASSHLAGGGPKNEQFF.

This clonotype was picked up a small number of times. The V call is TRBV7-3, the J call TRBJ2-3; perhaps TRBD2 as D (6 bases). Germline V gene sequence: CDR1 SGHTA, CDR2 FQGTGA. The CDR3 contains 15 residues. The V end was cut by 5 bases, the J end by 0 bases, with 12 bases between. CDR3 DNA: TGTGCCAGCAGCGGCGGGGCCGTTAGCACAGATACGCAGTATTTT. Translating it yields CASSGGAVSTDTQYF.

In this sample, this clonotype turned up a few times. CDR3 bases: TGTGCCAGCTCAAGGTCCGACTACGAGCAGTACTTC. It codes for CASSRSDYEQYF. The chain joins TRBV18 to TRBJ2-7; D is undetermined. CDR1 is KGHSH, CDR2 LQKENI, per germline. Trimming pared 5 bases from V and 3 bases from J, leaving 8 bases between. The CDR3 is 12 amino acids.

The chain uses TRBV11-2 and TRBJ2-3, with TRBD2 as a possible D gene (6 bases). V was clipped by 0 bases and J by 4 bases, with 11 bases between them. Germline V lookup: CDR1 SGHAT, CDR2 FQNNGV. The CDR3 is made up of 15 amino acids. CDR3 sequence (DNA): TGTGCCAGCAGCTTAGACGGGGGATTTCCAGATACGCAGTATTTT. It codes for CASSLDGGFPDTQYF.

The J gene is TRBJ1-1, the V gene TRBV5-1; 8 nucleotides line up with TRBD1. Germline-derived CDR1 and CDR2 are SGHRS and YFSETQ. This CDR3 region has 15 residues. The V segment lost 4 bases and the J segment 3 bases; nucleotides outside the gene matches: 8. The CDR3 DNA sequence: TGCGCCAGCAGCCCTAAACCGACAGGGGACACTGAAGCTTTCTTT. Amino acids: CASSPKPTGDTEAFF.

V and J are TRBV5-1 and TRBJ1-1; D may be TRBD1 (6 bases). The V end lost 0 bases, the J end lost 0 bases, and 15 bases lay between the germline ends. The CDR3 runs to 17 residues. Looked up from germline, CDR1 is SGHRS and CDR2 is YFSETQ. The CDR3 loop reads CASSLGAGGGMNTEAFF. In DNA, the CDR3 is TGCGCCAGCAGCTTGGGAGCGGGGGGCGGAATGAACACTGAAGCTTTCTTT.

The rearrangement links TRBV14 to TRBJ1-1; D not certain. The CDR3 consists of 13 residues. V lost 3 bases, J lost 3 bases, and 8 bases lay in between. Germline V gene sequence: CDR1 SGHDN, CDR2 FVKESK. CDR3 nucleotides: TGTGCCAGCAGCCAGGGGAGATACACTGAAGCTTTCTTT. Residues: CASSQGRYTEAFF.

This clonotype was detected a few times. This rearrangement joins TRBV4-3 to TRBJ2-3; 9 positions match TRBD1. Germline CDR1 LGHNA, CDR2 YSLEER. This CDR3 contains 15 residues. Unmatched junction bases numbered 4, after V lost 4 bases and J lost 2 bases. CDR3 in amino acids: CASSRGTGITDTQYF. The CDR3 region has the DNA TGCGCCAGCAGCCGGGGGACAGGGATCACAGATACGCAGTATTTT.

The sample holds a few counts of this clonotype. This chain connects TRBV7-9 to TRBJ2-7; maybe TRBD1 (5 bases). The CDR3 has 17 residues. CDR1 SEHNR and CDR2 FQNEAQ come from the germline V gene (reference sequence). With 5 bases removed from V and 0 bases from J, the gap between germline ends came to 20 bases. The CDR3 nucleotides read TGTGCCAGCAGCCGACCAGCTGCGGACACCGACTCCTACGAGCAGTACTTC. It encodes CASSRPAADTDSYEQYF.

The genes are TRBV7-6 and TRBJ2-2; D possibly corresponds to TRBD2 (6 bases). Deletions cut 5 bases from V and 5 bases from J, with 12 bases between. The CDR3 spans 14 residues. Germline V gives CDR1 SGHVS, CDR2 FNYEAQ. CDR3 residues: CASSGGLATGELFF. The DNA of the CDR3 is TGTGCCAGCAGCGGAGGGCTAGCGACCGGGGAGCTGTTTTTT.

The chain couples TRBV20-1 to TRBJ2-5; 7 bases are a match to TRBD1. This CDR3 has 14 amino acids. CDR1 is DFQATT, CDR2 SNEGSKA, per germline (reference sequence). With V trimmed by 0 bases and J by 7 bases, 8 bases remained unmatched. The CDR3 bases are TGCAGTGCTAGAGATCCGGGACAGTTGGGGACCCAGTACTTC. Protein: CSARDPGQLGTQYF.

This chain connects TRBV5-5 to TRBJ2-7; maybe TRBD2 (6 bases). The CDR3 consists of 15 residues. V gave up 0 bases and J gave up 5 bases, with 15 bases separating them. Germline CDR1 and CDR2: SGHKS and YYEKEE (reference sequence). CDR3 sequence reads: CASSLGDLVLHEQYF. CDR3 nucleotide sequence: TGTGCCAGCAGCTTGGGGGACTTGGTTCTCCACGAGCAGTACTTC.

This clonotype has a handful of counts. This chain uses TRBV7-8 with TRBJ2-1; D assignment may be TRBD1 or TRBD2 (5 bases each). The length of the CDR3 is 16 residues. Trimming took 2 bases from V and 0 from J, leaving 11 bases between them. CDR1 and CDR2 (germline): SGHVS, FQNEAQ. The CDR3 bases are TGTGCCAGCAGCTTAAGGGTGAGGGGCTCCTACAATGAGCAGTTCTTC. This gives the protein CASSLRVRGSYNEQFF. Based on the CDR3 plus reference TRBV7-8 and TRBJ2-1, the full variable domain is GAGVSQSPRYKVAKRGQDVALRCDPISGHVSLFWYQQALGQGPEFLTYFQNEAQLDKSGLPSDRFFAERPEGSVSTLKIQRTQQEDSAVYLCASSLRVRGSYNEQFFGPGTRLTVL.

A few counts support this clonotype. As DNA, the CDR3 is TGTGCCAGCAGCTTAGTGGCTAGCGGGGGGGAACGGTACGAGCAGTACTTC. It specifies CASSLVASGGERYEQYF. The J gene is TRBJ2-7, the V gene TRBV7-6; TRBD2 aligns across 12 bases. CDR1 and CDR2 from the germline V gene are SGHVS and FNYEAQ. CDR3 length: 17 amino acids. V lost 1 base to trimming and J lost 4 bases; unmatched junction nucleotides: 8.

The chain couples TRBV20-1 to TRBJ2-1; 12 bases are shared with TRBD2. Germline CDR1 is DFQATT and CDR2 is SNEGSKA (reference sequence). The CDR3 is 20 amino acids. Unmatched junction bases numbered 12, after V lost 0 bases and J lost 0 bases. The DNA of the CDR3 is TGCAGTGCTAGAGATATGACTAGCGGGGGCCTTAGTAGCTCCTACAATGAGCAGTTCTTC. Protein: CSARDMTSGGLSSSYNEQFF.

This clonotype was picked up a small number of times. This chain uses TRBV9 with TRBJ2-1, with 11 bases lining up with TRBD1. The CDR3 spans 15 residues. Germline V gives CDR1 SGDLS, CDR2 YYNGEE. V lost 2 bases to trimming and J lost 8 bases; unmatched junction nucleotides: 6. CDR3 nucleotides: TGTGCCAGCAGCGTTTTAGGACAGGGGGCCGATGAGCAGTTCTTC. Translation: CASSVLGQGADEQFF.

The CDR3 is CASSQDNLDRDLREQYF. The CDR3 region has the DNA TGCGCCAGCAGCCAAGATAATTTGGACAGAGACCTACGGGAGCAGTACTTC. The rearrangement uses TRBV4-3 and TRBJ2-7; TRBD1 might be the D (6 bases). V was clipped by 0 bases and J by 7 bases, with 22 bases between them. The germline CDR1 and CDR2 sequences are LGHNA and YSLEER. The CDR3 contains 17 residues.

This chain links TRBV7-9 with TRBJ2-7; no firm D call. CDR3 length: 14 amino acids. Germline V CDR1 and CDR2: SEHNR, FQNEAQ (reference sequence). Trimming took off 4 bases at V and 3 bases at J, with 13 bases between the two ends. CDR3 amino acids: CASSSSVSFYEQYF. CDR3 nucleotide sequence: TGTGCCAGCAGCTCTTCGGTCAGCTTCTACGAGCAGTACTTC.